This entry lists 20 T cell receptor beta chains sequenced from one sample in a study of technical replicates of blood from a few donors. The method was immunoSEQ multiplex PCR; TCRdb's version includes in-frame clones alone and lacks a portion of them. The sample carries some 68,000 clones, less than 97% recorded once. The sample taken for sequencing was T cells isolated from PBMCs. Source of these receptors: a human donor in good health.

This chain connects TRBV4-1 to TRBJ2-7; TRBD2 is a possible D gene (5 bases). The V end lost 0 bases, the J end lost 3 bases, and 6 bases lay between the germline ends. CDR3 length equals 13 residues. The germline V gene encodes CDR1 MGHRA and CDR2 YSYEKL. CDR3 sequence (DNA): TGCGCCAGCAGCCAAGAAGGAGGCTACGAGCAGTACTTC. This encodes CASSQEGGYEQYF.

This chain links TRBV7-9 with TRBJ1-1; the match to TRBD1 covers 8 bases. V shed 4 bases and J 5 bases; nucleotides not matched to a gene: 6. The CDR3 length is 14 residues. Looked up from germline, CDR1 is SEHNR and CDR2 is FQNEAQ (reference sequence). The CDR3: CASSSPDRATEAFF. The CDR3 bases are TGTGCCAGCAGCTCCCCGGACAGGGCAACTGAAGCTTTCTTT.

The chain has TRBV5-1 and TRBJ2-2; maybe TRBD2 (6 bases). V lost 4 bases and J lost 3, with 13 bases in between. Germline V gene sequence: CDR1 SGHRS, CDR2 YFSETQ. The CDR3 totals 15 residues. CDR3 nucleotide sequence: TGCGCCAGCAGCCTTTTCGGGGGTCACACCGGGGAGCTGTTTTTT. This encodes CASSLFGGHTGELFF.

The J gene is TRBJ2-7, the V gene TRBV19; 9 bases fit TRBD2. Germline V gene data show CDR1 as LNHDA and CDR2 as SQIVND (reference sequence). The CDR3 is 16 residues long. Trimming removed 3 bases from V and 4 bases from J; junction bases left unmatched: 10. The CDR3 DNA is TGTGCCAGTAGTATCGGTCTAGCGGGAATCCATTACGAGCAGTACTTC. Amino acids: CASSIGLAGIHYEQYF. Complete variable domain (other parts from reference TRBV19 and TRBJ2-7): DGGITQSPKYLFRKEGQNVTLSCEQNLNHDAMYWYRQDPGQGLRLIYYSQIVNDFQKGDIAEGYSVSREKKESFPLTVTSAQKNPTAFYLCASSIGLAGIHYEQYFGPGTRLTVT.

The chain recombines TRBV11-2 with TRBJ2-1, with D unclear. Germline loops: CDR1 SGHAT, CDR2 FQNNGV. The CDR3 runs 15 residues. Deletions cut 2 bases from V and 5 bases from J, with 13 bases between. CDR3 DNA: TGTGCCAGCAGCTTATGGGTCCGAGACAACAATGAGCAGTTCTTC. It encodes CASSLWVRDNNEQFF.

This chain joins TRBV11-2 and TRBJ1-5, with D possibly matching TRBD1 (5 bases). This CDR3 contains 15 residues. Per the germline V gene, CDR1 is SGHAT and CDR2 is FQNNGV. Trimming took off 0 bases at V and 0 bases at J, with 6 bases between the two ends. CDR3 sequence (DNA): TGTGCCAGCAGCTTAGAGGGGCCTAGCAATCAGCCCCAGCATTTT. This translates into CASSLEGPSNQPQHF.

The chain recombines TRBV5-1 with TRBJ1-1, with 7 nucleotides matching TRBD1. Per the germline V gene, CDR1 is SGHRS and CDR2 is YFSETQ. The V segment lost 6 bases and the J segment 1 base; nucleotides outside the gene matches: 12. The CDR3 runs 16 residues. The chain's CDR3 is CASKEAYRGGNTEAFF. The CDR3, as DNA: TGCGCCAGCAAGGAGGCATACAGGGGAGGGAACACTGAAGCTTTCTTT.

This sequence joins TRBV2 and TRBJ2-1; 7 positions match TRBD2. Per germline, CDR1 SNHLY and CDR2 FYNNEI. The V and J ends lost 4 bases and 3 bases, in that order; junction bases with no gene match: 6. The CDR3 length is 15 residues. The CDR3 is CASSGRGSDYNEQFF. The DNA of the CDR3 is TGTGCCAGCAGTGGCCGCGGGAGTGACTACAATGAGCAGTTCTTC.

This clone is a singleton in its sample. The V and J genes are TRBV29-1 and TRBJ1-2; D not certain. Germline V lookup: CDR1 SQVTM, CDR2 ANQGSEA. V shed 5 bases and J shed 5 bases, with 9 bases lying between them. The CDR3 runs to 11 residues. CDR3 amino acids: CSVRGLYGYTF. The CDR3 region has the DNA TGCAGCGTTCGGGGATTATATGGCTACACCTTC.

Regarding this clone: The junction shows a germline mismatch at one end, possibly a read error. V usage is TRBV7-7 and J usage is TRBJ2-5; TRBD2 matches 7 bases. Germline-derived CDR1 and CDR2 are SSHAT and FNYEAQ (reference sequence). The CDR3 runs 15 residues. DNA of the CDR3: TGTGCTAGCAGCTTTGGGCAGGGAGGGTTGGAGACCCAGTACTTC. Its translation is CASSFGQGGLETQYF.

The chain's CDR3 is CASSGGWSGDTQYF. The CDR3 DNA reads TGTGCCAGCAGCGGGGGGTGGTCGGGAGATACGCAGTATTTT. The V and J genes are TRBV5-6 and TRBJ2-3; D might be TRBD2 (6 bases). The CDR3 contains 14 residues. V gave up 4 bases and J gave up 5 bases, with 14 bases separating them. The V gene's germline CDR1 is SGHDT and CDR2 YYEEEE.

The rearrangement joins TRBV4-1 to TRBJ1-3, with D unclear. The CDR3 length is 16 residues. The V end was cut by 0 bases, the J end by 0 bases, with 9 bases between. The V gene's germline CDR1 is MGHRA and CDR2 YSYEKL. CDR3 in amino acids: CASSQEPRSSGNTIYF. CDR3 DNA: TGCGCCAGCAGCCAAGAACCCAGATCCTCTGGAAACACCATATATTTT.

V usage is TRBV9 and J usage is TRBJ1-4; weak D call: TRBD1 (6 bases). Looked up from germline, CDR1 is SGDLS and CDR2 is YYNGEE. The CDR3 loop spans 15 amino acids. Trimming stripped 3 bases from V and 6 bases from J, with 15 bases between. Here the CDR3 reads CASSEGVGLYEKLFF. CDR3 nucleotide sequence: TGTGCCAGCAGCGAGGGGGTAGGGTTATATGAAAAACTGTTTTTT.

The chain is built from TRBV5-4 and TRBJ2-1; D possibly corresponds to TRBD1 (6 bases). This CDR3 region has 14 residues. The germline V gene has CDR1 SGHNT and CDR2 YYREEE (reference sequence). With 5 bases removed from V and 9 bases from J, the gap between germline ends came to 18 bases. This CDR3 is CASRGAANGVEQFF. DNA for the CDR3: TGTGCCAGCAGGGGGGCGGCTAACGGGGTTGAGCAGTTCTTC.

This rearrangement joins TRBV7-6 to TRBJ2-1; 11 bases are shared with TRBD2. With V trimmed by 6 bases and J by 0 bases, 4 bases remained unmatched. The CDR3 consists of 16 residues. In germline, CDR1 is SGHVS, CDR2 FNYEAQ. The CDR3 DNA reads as TGTGCCAGCAGTTACACTAGCGGGAGCTCCTACAATGAGCAGTTCTTC. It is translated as CASSYTSGSSYNEQFF.

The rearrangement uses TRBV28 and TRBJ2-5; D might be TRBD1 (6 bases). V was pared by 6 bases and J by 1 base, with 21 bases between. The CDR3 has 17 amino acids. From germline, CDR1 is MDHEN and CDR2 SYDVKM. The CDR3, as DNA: TGTGCCAGCAGGGGGGCCCGAAAGGGTGGAGTCCAAGAGACCCAGTACTTC. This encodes CASRGARKGGVQETQYF. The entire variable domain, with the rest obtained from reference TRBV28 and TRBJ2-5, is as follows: DVKVTQSSRYLVKRTGEKVFLECVQDMDHENMFWYRQDPGLGLRLIYFSYDVKMKEKGDIPEGYSVSREKKERFSLILESASTNQTSMYLCASRGARKGGVQETQYFGPGTRLLVL.

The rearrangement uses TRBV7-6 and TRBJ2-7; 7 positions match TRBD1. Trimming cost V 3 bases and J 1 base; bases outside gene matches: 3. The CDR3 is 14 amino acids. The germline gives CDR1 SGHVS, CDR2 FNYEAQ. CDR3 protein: CASSFGTDSYEQYF. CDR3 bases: TGTGCCAGCAGCTTCGGGACAGATTCCTACGAGCAGTACTTC. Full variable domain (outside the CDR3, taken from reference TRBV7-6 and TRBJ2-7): GAGVSQSPRYKVTKRGQDVALRCDPISGHVSLYWYRQALGQGPEFLTYFNYEAQQDKSGLPNDRFSAERPEGSISTLTIQRTEQRDSAMYRCASSFGTDSYEQYFGPGTRLTVT.

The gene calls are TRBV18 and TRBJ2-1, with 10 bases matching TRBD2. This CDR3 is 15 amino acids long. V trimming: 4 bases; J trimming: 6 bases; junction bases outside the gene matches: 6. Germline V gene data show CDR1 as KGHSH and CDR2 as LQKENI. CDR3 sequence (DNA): TGTGCCAGCTCACTGGGACTAGCGAGGACCAATGAGCAGTTCTTC. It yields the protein CASSLGLARTNEQFF.

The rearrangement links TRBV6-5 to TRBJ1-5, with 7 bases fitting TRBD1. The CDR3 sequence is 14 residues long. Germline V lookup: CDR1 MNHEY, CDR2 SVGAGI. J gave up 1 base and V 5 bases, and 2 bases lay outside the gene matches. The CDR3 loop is CASSLQGSNQPQHF. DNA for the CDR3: TGTGCCAGCAGTCTACAGGGGAGCAATCAGCCCCAGCATTTT.

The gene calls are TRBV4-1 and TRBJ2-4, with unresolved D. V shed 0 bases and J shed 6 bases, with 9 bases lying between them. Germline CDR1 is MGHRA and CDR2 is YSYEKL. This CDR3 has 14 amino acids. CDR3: CASSQDLARNIQYF. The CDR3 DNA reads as TGCGCCAGCAGCCAAGATTTGGCCCGAAACATTCAGTACTTC.